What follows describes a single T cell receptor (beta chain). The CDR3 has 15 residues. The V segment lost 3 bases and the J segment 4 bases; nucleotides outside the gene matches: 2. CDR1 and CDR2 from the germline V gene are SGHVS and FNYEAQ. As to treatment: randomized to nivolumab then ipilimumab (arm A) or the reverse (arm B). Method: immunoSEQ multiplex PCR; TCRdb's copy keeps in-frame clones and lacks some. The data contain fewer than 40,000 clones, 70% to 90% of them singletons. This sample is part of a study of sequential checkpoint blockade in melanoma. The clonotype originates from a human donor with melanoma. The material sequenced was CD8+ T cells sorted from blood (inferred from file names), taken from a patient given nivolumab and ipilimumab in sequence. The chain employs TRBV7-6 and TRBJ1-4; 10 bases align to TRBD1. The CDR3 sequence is CASSLTGGFNEKLFF. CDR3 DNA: TGTGCCAGCAGCTTGACAGGGGGCTTTAATGAAAAACTGTTTTTT.